The present T cell receptor (beta chain) was sequenced within a study of cytomegalovirus exposure and HLA in healthy donors. The length of the CDR3 is 14 residues. CDR1 is SGHTA and CDR2 is FQGNSA in the germline V gene. The V gene lost 5 bases and the J gene lost 4 bases, with 14 bases spanning the gap. The method was immunoSEQ multiplex PCR; TCRdb's version includes in-frame clones alone and lacks a portion of them. The data show about 140,000 clones, just under 85% seen once. The rearrangement uses TRBV7-2 and TRBJ1-2; D is perhaps TRBD1 (5 bases). The sequenced sample was PBMCs. The TCR sequence derives from a young woman in good health and CMV-seronegative. As DNA, the CDR3 is TGTGCCAGCAGCCCCTCGTTTCAGGGCTATGGCTACACCTTC. Its translation: CASSPSFQGYGYTF.